This paragraph reports one TCR beta chain. Its target is unknown. This record comes from a study of cytomegalovirus exposure and HLA in healthy donors. Findings of the study overall: The productive fraction for most TCR beta V segments was about 87% or about 30% in an earlier analysis.

In the PCR, 60 Vbeta and 13 Jbeta primers were used. Assay used: immunoSEQ multiplex PCR; TCRdb lists only in-frame clones, some missing. The sample holds 150,000 to 200,000 clones, roughly 80% seen once. The germline gives CDR1 MNHNY, CDR2 SVGAGI (reference sequence). The trim removed 4 bases at V and 8 bases at J, leaving 12 bases unmatched. The CDR3 is 16 residues long. At the time of sampling, donors were nominally healthy, though unrecorded immune exposures were likely. Sequenced sample: PBMCs. The genes are TRBV6-6 and TRBJ2-1; 9 bases fit TRBD1. The receptor was derived from a boy aged 5-17 years in good health and CMV-seronegative. The CDR3 protein is CASSWTGQGGVDEQFF. As DNA, the CDR3 is TGTGCCAGCAGTTGGACGGGACAGGGAGGGGTCGATGAGCAGTTCTTC.